Listed here are 32 T cell receptor beta chains from one sample, sequenced in a study of neurological immune-mediated disorders. TCRdb passed the 5' RACE reads through MiXCR, listing each CDR3 protein once. This repertoire shows 65,000 to 95,000 distinct CDR3 sequences, more than 5% found once; its top ten account for 7.9%. As to time point: longitudinal time-point 2. Specimen: PBMCs. These receptors were obtained from a woman in her sixties or seventies with multiple sclerosis.

In its sample, this clonotype was seen many times. The J gene is TRBJ1-1, the V gene TRBV5-6; 9 positions agree with TRBD1. Germline loops: CDR1 SGHDT, CDR2 YYEEEE. The CDR3 consists of 15 residues. Germline trimming cut 4 bases from V and 4 bases from J; bases unmatched to any gene: 8. CDR3 loop: CASSLRDRESTEAFF. As DNA, the CDR3 is TGTGCCAGCAGCCTCCGGGACAGGGAGAGCACTGAAGCTTTCTTT.

The table lists this clonotype with many counts. This chain links TRBV7-2 with TRBJ2-3; 9 positions agree with TRBD2. The J segment lost 3 bases and the V segment lost 4 bases, leaving 8 bases of the junction unmatched. Germline CDR1 SGHTA, CDR2 FQGNSA. This CDR3 has 16 residues. CDR3 region: CASSSGGLAGTDTQYF. The CDR3 DNA reads TGTGCCAGCAGCTCGGGGGGGCTAGCGGGGACAGATACGCAGTATTTT.

This clonotype came up many times. The chain has TRBV29-1 and TRBJ1-2; tentatively, D is TRBD1 (5 bases). From germline, CDR1 is SQVTM and CDR2 ANQGSEA. The CDR3 loop spans 12 amino acids. The CDR3 here is CSVWDLNYGYTF. DNA of the CDR3: TGCAGTGTATGGGACCTAAATTATGGCTACACCTTC.

As to this clonotype: A read error may explain this, as a much larger clone is one base away. This chain links TRBV5-8 with TRBJ2-2, with D tentatively TRBD1 or TRBD2 (6 bases each). Germline V gene lookup returns CDR1 SGHTS and CDR2 YDEGEE. This CDR3 is built from 15 residues. DNA for the CDR3: TGTACCAGCAGCGCGGGACAATTGAACACCGGGGAGCTGTTTTTT. Amino acids: CTSSAGQLNTGELFF.

This clonotype was found once. The gene calls are TRBV12-3 or TRBV12-4 and TRBJ2-1, with 8 bases matching TRBD1. This CDR3 comprises 15 residues. V gave up 6 bases and J gave up 7 bases; unmatched junction bases: 11. The CDR3 nucleotides are TGTGCCAGCAGCCTCAGGGGGCCCCGGGGAAATGAGCAGTTCTTC. Its translation: CASSLRGPRGNEQFF.

V is TRBV15 and J is TRBJ1-3; 10 bases fit TRBD1. J gave up 1 base and V 2 bases, and 14 bases lay outside the gene matches. Looked up from germline, CDR1 is LNHNV and CDR2 is YYDKDF (reference sequence). The CDR3 is 20 residues long. The CDR3 spells CATSRLHGTGVGRSGNTIYF. As DNA, the CDR3 is TGTGCCACCAGCAGACTCCATGGGACAGGGGTAGGAAGGTCTGGAAACACCATATATTTT.

This clonotype was seen many times. This rearrangement joins TRBV5-1 to TRBJ2-5; 7 bases are a match to TRBD1. CDR3 length equals 15 residues. Germline CDR1 SGHRS, CDR2 YFSETQ. The ends lost 2 bases at V and 3 bases at J; junction bases unmatched: 7. The CDR3: CASSFGRGGKETQYF. The CDR3 coding sequence is TGCGCCAGCAGCTTTGGTAGAGGGGGCAAAGAGACCCAGTACTTC.

This clonotype has ten or more counts. The V and J genes are TRBV29-1 and TRBJ1-1; D is possibly TRBD1 (6 bases). The CDR3 contains 13 residues. Germline values: CDR1 SQVTM, CDR2 ANQGSEA. This chain's CDR3 is CSGLWGAPTEAFF. The DNA for the CDR3 is TGCAGTGGTCTATGGGGGGCGCCCACTGAAGCTTTCTTT.

In its sample, this clonotype was seen many times. This chain uses TRBV7-9 with TRBJ2-3; 11 bases fit TRBD2. The CDR3 has 16 amino acids. Germline V CDR1 and CDR2: SEHNR, FQNEAQ (reference sequence). Unmatched junction bases numbered 3, after V lost 2 bases and J lost 2 bases. The CDR3 loop is CASSLRLAGITDTQYF. DNA for the CDR3: TGTGCCAGCAGCTTAAGACTAGCGGGGATCACAGATACGCAGTATTTT.

This clonotype occurred many times. This rearrangement joins TRBV7-9 to TRBJ2-7, with TRBD1 identical over 12 bases. The V gene's germline CDR1 is SEHNR and CDR2 FQNEAQ (reference sequence). There are 15 residues in the CDR3. The V segment lost 5 bases and the J segment 7 bases; nucleotides outside the gene matches: 9. CDR3: CASSSPGQGAWEQYF. CDR3 nucleotide sequence: TGTGCCAGCAGCAGCCCGGGACAGGGGGCGTGGGAGCAGTACTTC.

This clonotype was seen ten or more times. One end of the junction is discordant with germline, which a read error may explain. The V and J genes are TRBV7-7 and TRBJ2-2, with no clear D. Germline assignment: CDR1 SSHAT and CDR2 FNYEAQ (reference sequence). CDR3 length: 17 residues. The CDR3 coding sequence is TGTGCTAGCAGCTTATTAGAAGGCCTTCCCGGCACCGGGGAGCTGTTTTTT. It yields the protein CASSLLEGLPGTGELFF.

The V gene is TRBV20-1, the J gene TRBJ1-2; 7 bases line up with TRBD1. V was clipped by 8 bases and J by 5 bases; unmatched bases: 11. The CDR3 loop spans 13 amino acids. CDR1 and CDR2 (germline): DFQATT, SNEGSKA (reference sequence). The CDR3 bases are TGCAGTTCCCCGGGACAGACTTTATATGGCTACACCTTC. It translates to CSSPGQTLYGYTF.

In its sample, this clonotype was seen many times. The chain links TRBV30 to TRBJ1-3; 11 bases map to TRBD1. The CDR3 loop spans 17 amino acids. V shed 2 bases, J shed 2 bases, and the junction held 8 bases outside the gene matches. Germline lookup yields CDR1 GTSNPN and CDR2 SVGIG (reference sequence). The CDR3 here is CAWSPGQGELTGNTIYF. The CDR3 DNA follows: TGTGCCTGGAGTCCGGGACAGGGGGAGTTGACTGGAAACACCATATATTTT. The entire variable domain, with the rest obtained from reference TRBV30 and TRBJ1-3, is as follows: SQTIHQWPATLVQPVGSPLSLECTVEGTSNPNLYWYRQAAGRGLQLLFYSVGIGQISSEVPQNLSASRPQDRQFILSSKKLLLSDSGFYLCAWSPGQGELTGNTIYFGEGSWLTVV.

Ten or more counts support this clonotype. The rearrangement joins TRBV5-1 to TRBJ1-2, with D tentatively TRBD1 (5 bases). The germline gives CDR1 SGHRS, CDR2 YFSETQ. V lost 4 bases and J lost 9, with 16 bases in between. The CDR3 has 13 residues. The CDR3: CASSPLGGKSYTF. DNA of the CDR3: TGCGCCAGCAGCCCCCTCGGGGGGAAGAGCTACACCTTC.

The V and J genes are TRBV11-2 and TRBJ2-7; D assignment may be TRBD1 or TRBD2 (5 bases each). CDR3 length: 12 residues. Trimming left V 4 bases short and J 6 bases short, with 10 bases between. CDR1 and CDR2 from the germline V gene are SGHAT and FQNNGV. CDR3 bases: TGTGCCAGCAGCTCCGGGACGGGCGAGCAGTACTTC. Its protein is CASSSGTGEQYF.

This clonotype was seen repeatedly, ten times or more. This chain uses TRBV5-1 with TRBJ2-1, with 11 bases identical to TRBD2. Germline CDR1 reads SGHRS; CDR2 reads YFSETQ. V lost 0 bases to trimming and J lost 5 bases; unmatched junction nucleotides: 7. The CDR3 spans 17 residues. The CDR3 is CASSLEVAGGPDNEQFF. The DNA for the CDR3 is TGCGCCAGCAGCTTGGAGGTAGCGGGGGGGCCCGACAATGAGCAGTTCTTC.

This clonotype has ten or more counts. The chain has TRBV6-5 and TRBJ1-6; D gene unclear. Germline loops: CDR1 MNHEY, CDR2 SVGAGI. The V gene lost 6 bases and the J gene lost 7 bases, with 7 bases spanning the gap. This CDR3 contains 12 residues. CDR3 loop: CASRDLNSPLHF. CDR3 DNA sequence: TGTGCCAGCAGGGACCTGAATTCACCCCTCCACTTT.

This clonotype was detected many times. The chain recombines TRBV24-1 with TRBJ2-1, with TRBD2 matching over 9 bases. With 5 bases clipped from V and 3 bases from J, the junction kept 4 bases outside the gene matches. CDR1 and CDR2 from the germline V gene are KGHDR and SFDVKD. CDR3 length equals 15 residues. The CDR3 coding sequence is TGTGCCACCAGTGCGGCTAGCGGGGACTACAATGAGCAGTTCTTC. Encoded protein: CATSAASGDYNEQFF.

At least ten counts were recorded for this clonotype. V usage is TRBV6-5 and J usage is TRBJ2-2; TRBD1 agrees at 9 bases. This CDR3 contains 16 residues. In germline, CDR1 is MNHEY, CDR2 SVGAGI. Germline trimming cut 6 bases from V and 5 bases from J; bases unmatched to any gene: 10. CDR3 sequence (DNA): TGTGCCAGCAGCCAGGGACAGGGTATACCGACCGGGGAGCTGTTTTTT. It specifies CASSQGQGIPTGELFF.

The sample holds many counts of this clonotype. The chain employs TRBV5-1 and TRBJ1-6; 10 nucleotides align to TRBD1. CDR1 and CDR2 from the germline V gene are SGHRS and YFSETQ. The CDR3 has 16 amino acids. The trim removed 0 bases at V and 11 bases at J, leaving 8 bases unmatched. The CDR3 coding sequence is TGCGCCAGCAGCTTGGACCGGGACAGGGGAGGTGCACCCCTCCACTTT. Amino acid sequence: CASSLDRDRGGAPLHF.

This clonotype was detected many times. The chain has TRBV9 and TRBJ1-5; a possible D gene is TRBD1 (6 bases). Trimming shortened V by 2 bases and J by 3 bases, and 9 bases separated the two germline ends. Germline assignment: CDR1 SGDLS and CDR2 YYNGEE. The CDR3 runs to 14 residues. The CDR3 DNA is TGTGCCAGCAGCGTGGGGGCGGTCAATCAGCCCCAGCATTTT. It specifies CASSVGAVNQPQHF.

The table lists this clonotype with many counts. The genes are TRBV7-8 and TRBJ2-2; TRBD2 matches 8 bases. V shed 4 bases and J 2 bases; nucleotides not matched to a gene: 6. The CDR3 is made up of 16 amino acids. Per germline, CDR1 SGHVS and CDR2 FQNEAQ. CDR3 in amino acids: CASSSGAGVNTGELFF. The CDR3 region has the DNA TGTGCCAGCAGCTCCGGAGCGGGGGTAAACACCGGGGAGCTGTTTTTT. Looking up the rest from reference TRBV7-8 and TRBJ2-2 gives the full variable domain: GAGVSQSPRYKVAKRGQDVALRCDPISGHVSLFWYQQALGQGPEFLTYFQNEAQLDKSGLPSDRFFAERPEGSVSTLKIQRTQQEDSAVYLCASSSGAGVNTGELFFGEGSRLTVL.

The table lists this clonotype with many counts. The chain uses TRBV10-3 and TRBJ2-1; D unresolved. Germline CDR1 and CDR2: ENHRY and SYGVKD. V was pared by 5 bases and J by 4 bases, with 15 bases between. CDR3 size: 15 residues. CDR3 coding DNA: TGTGCCATCAGTCCACCGGGCCAGGAATACAATGAGCAGTTCTTC. As protein: CAISPPGQEYNEQFF.

The genes are TRBV29-1 and TRBJ2-3, with D possibly matching TRBD1 (5 bases). CDR1 SQVTM and CDR2 ANQGSEA come from the germline V gene. The CDR3 runs 12 residues. Deletions cut 2 bases from V and 6 bases from J, with 9 bases between. The CDR3 here is CSVETGGDTQYF. The CDR3 DNA reads as TGCAGCGTTGAAACAGGTGGGGATACGCAGTATTTT.

This clonotype was seen at least ten times. The chain carries TRBV12-3 or TRBV12-4 and TRBJ2-1, with D unresolved. V shed 2 bases and J shed 5 bases, with 10 bases lying between them. The CDR3 runs 14 residues. CDR3 in amino acids: CASSLSRSDNEQFF. The CDR3 DNA reads TGTGCCAGCAGTTTAAGCAGATCCGACAATGAGCAGTTCTTC.

The chain couples TRBV15 to TRBJ1-1; D gene unclear. Germline assignment: CDR1 LNHNV and CDR2 YYDKDF (reference sequence). The germline V and J ends were trimmed by 3 bases and 3 bases, with 5 bases remaining between them. The CDR3 runs to 12 residues. CDR3 coding DNA: TGTGCCACCAGCAGGGTGGACACTGAAGCTTTCTTT. It translates to CATSRVDTEAFF.

Many counts were recorded for this clonotype. The rearrangement links TRBV7-9 to TRBJ1-1; 8 positions agree with TRBD1. CDR1 and CDR2 (germline): SEHNR, FQNEAQ (reference sequence). The CDR3 extends over 12 amino acids. V was pared by 9 bases and J by 6 bases, with 6 bases of the junction left unmatched. DNA for the CDR3: TGTGCCAGTCCCTCAGGGGGCCCTGAAGCTTTCTTT. Protein sequence: CASPSGGPEAFF.

This clonotype appeared many times. This chain connects TRBV7-9 to TRBJ1-1, with TRBD1 matching 7 bases. V dropped 3 bases and J dropped 4; count of bases not matched to a gene: 5. The CDR3 sequence is 14 residues long. Germline V CDR1 and CDR2: SEHNR, FQNEAQ (reference sequence). CDR3 sequence (DNA): TGTGCCAGCAGCTTGACAGGGATGGGCACTGAAGCTTTCTTT. It is translated as CASSLTGMGTEAFF.

At least ten counts were recorded for this clonotype. This chain connects TRBV5-1 to TRBJ1-6; no reliable D call. V dropped 0 bases and J dropped 5 bases, with 6 bases sitting between them. Germline V gene lookup returns CDR1 SGHRS and CDR2 YFSETQ. The CDR3 consists of 14 residues. CDR3 region: CASSLVGDNSPLHF. The CDR3 DNA is TGCGCCAGCAGCTTGGTTGGCGATAATTCACCCCTCCACTTT.

The chain is built from TRBV7-4 and TRBJ1-5, with 9 bases that match TRBD1. Germline V lookup: CDR1 SGHVT, CDR2 SQSDAQ. V dropped 7 bases and J dropped 5; count of bases not matched to a gene: 12. This CDR3 has 16 residues. DNA of the CDR3: TGTGCCAGCACCGTGGGGGGGGACAGGGATCATCAGCCCCAGCATTTT. Encoded protein: CASTVGGDRDHQPQHF.

This clonotype was seen ten or more times. This chain joins TRBV12-3 or TRBV12-4 and TRBJ2-7; D perhaps matches TRBD1 (6 bases). V lost 6 bases, J lost 1 base, and 13 bases lay in between. The CDR3 totals 14 residues. CDR3 amino acids: CASSPTGGSYEQYF. The CDR3 bases are TGTGCCAGCAGCCCGACAGGCGGGTCCTACGAGCAGTACTTC.

This clonotype was detected many times. J is TRBJ1-5 and V is TRBV14; no clear D. The CDR3 is 15 residues long. V lost 5 bases to trimming and J lost 4 bases, with 15 bases between them. CDR1 and CDR2 (germline): SGHDN, FVKESK. The CDR3 bases are TGTGCCAGCAGCTCAAGTCTCAGTTTGAATCAGCCCCAGCATTTT. Translation gives CASSSSLSLNQPQHF.